This T cell receptor (beta chain) was captured in a study of CD8 T cells in Susac syndrome. V lost 0 bases, J lost 15 bases, and 12 bases lay in between. Germline V lookup: CDR1 LGHNT, CDR2 FRNRAP. The CDR3 runs to 12 residues. TCR beta sequences were obtained from blood CD8+ and CD4+ T cells. The patients serving as multiple sclerosis controls were treatment-naive. They had stable or active relapsing-remitting disease and fulfilled revised McDonald criteria. With random hexamers, roughly 0.45 to 1 ug RNA was reverse transcribed. MiXCR, run by TCRdb on the immunoSEQ multiplex PCR reads, gives a single entry per CDR3 protein. This table has approximately 160,000 distinct CDR3 sequences, approximately 93% appearing once.

This sequence joins TRBV12-5 and TRBJ2-1, with D hard to call. Sample: CD4+ T cells from PBMCs. The origin of this receptor is a human donor with multiple sclerosis. CDR3 sequence reads: CASGLVARPPFF. DNA for the CDR3: TGTGCTAGTGGTTTGGTAGCGAGACCCCCGTTCTTC.